Below, 22 T cell receptor beta chains from the same sample are listed, as sequenced in a study of T cell responses to AZD1222 COVID-19 vaccine. Sequencing was performed with immunoSEQ multiplex PCR; in TCRdb, only in-frame clones are kept and a portion is missing. Of about 120,000 clones in the sample, 93% were seen once. Specimen: peripheral blood, collected 28 days after the second AZD1222 dose. These receptor sequences come from an adult who received the AZD1222 COVID-19 vaccine.

The V and J genes are TRBV19 and TRBJ2-1; 8 bases are shared with TRBD2. Trimming at V came to 7 bases and at J to 1 base, leaving 21 bases not matched to a gene. This CDR3 is built from 20 residues. Germline CDR1 and CDR2: LNHDA and SQIVND (reference sequence). Here the CDR3 reads CASTERPGWAGGSSYNEQFF. The CDR3 region has the DNA TGTGCCAGTACCGAACGACCGGGTTGGGCGGGAGGTAGTTCCTACAATGAGCAGTTCTTC. Full variable domain (outside the CDR3, taken from reference TRBV19 and TRBJ2-1): DGGITQSPKYLFRKEGQNVTLSCEQNLNHDAMYWYRQDPGQGLRLIYYSQIVNDFQKGDIAEGYSVSREKKESFPLTVTSAQKNPTAFYLCASTERPGWAGGSSYNEQFFGPGTRLTVL.

The V gene is TRBV25-1, the J gene TRBJ1-1, with D maybe TRBD1 (5 bases). Between the trimmed V and J ends, which lost 2 bases and 3 bases, there was a span of 13 bases. This CDR3 region has 15 residues. Germline CDR1 and CDR2: MGHDK and SYGVNS. CDR3 residues: CASSEVYGGYTEAFF. As DNA, the CDR3 is TGTGCCAGCAGTGAAGTGTACGGGGGGTACACTGAAGCTTTCTTT.

This sequence joins TRBV7-2 and TRBJ2-7; possibly TRBD1 or TRBD2 for D (5 bases each). The CDR3 length is 17 residues. V was clipped by 1 base and J by 3 bases, with 19 bases between them. Germline V lookup: CDR1 SGHTA, CDR2 FQGNSA. This CDR3 is CASSLGGYGGSDYEQYF. CDR3 bases: TGTGCCAGCAGCTTAGGGGGGTATGGGGGATCCGACTACGAGCAGTACTTC. The full variable domain, rest sourced from reference TRBV7-2 and TRBJ2-7, is GAGVSQSPSNKVTEKGKDVELRCDPISGHTALYWYRQSLGQGLEFLIYFQGNSAPDKSGLPSDRFSAERTGGSVSTLTIQRTQQEDSAVYLCASSLGGYGGSDYEQYFGPGTRLTVT.

The chain employs TRBV10-3 and TRBJ1-1; weak D call: TRBD1 (6 bases). CDR3 length: 13 residues. The germline CDR1 and CDR2 sequences are ENHRY and SYGVKD. V dropped 7 bases and J dropped 2 bases, with 11 bases sitting between them. CDR3 protein: CAITKDSNTEAFF. CDR3 nucleotide sequence: TGTGCCATCACCAAGGACAGCAACACTGAAGCTTTCTTT.

The rearrangement uses TRBV6-2 or TRBV6-3 and TRBJ2-6; 7 bases align to TRBD1. This CDR3 has 15 residues. V trimming: 6 bases; J trimming: 1 base; junction bases outside the gene matches: 3. CDR1 is MNHEY and CDR2 is SVGEGT in the germline V gene. The CDR3 bases are TGTGCCAGCAGCCGGGGACAGTCTGGGGCCAACGTCCTGACTTTC. This codes for CASSRGQSGANVLTF.

This clone is a singleton in its sample. The V call is TRBV5-4, the J call TRBJ2-5; D is ambiguous. The germline CDR1 and CDR2 sequences are SGHNT and YYREEE (reference sequence). The germline V and J ends were trimmed by 1 base and 4 bases, with 11 bases remaining between them. There are 14 residues in the CDR3. The CDR3 loop is CASSLRQRTETQYF. The CDR3 nucleotides read TGTGCCAGCAGCTTGAGGCAACGAACAGAGACCCAGTACTTC.

This CDR3 is CASTNRDSLLKYYEQYF. Here the CDR3 DNA reads TGCGCCAGCACCAACAGGGACAGTCTGCTCAAATACTACGAGCAGTACTTC. V and J are TRBV23-1 and TRBJ2-7; 7 nucleotides align to TRBD1. TRBV23-1 is an open reading frame, and its role is uncertain. This CDR3 is built from 17 residues. J lost 3 bases, V lost 7 bases, and 18 bases had no gene match.

The V and J genes are TRBV27 and TRBJ1-2, with D possibly matching TRBD1 (5 bases). V was trimmed by 3 bases and J by 2 bases, leaving 19 bases between them. CDR1 is MNHEY and CDR2 is SMNVEV in the germline V gene (reference sequence). CDR3 length equals 17 residues. The CDR3 reads CASSFMGGPSRNYGYTF. The CDR3 coding sequence is TGTGCCAGCAGTTTTATGGGGGGACCTAGTCGGAACTATGGCTACACCTTC.

V usage is TRBV2 and J usage is TRBJ2-7; TRBD1 matches 9 bases. The CDR3 has 13 residues. The V gene's germline CDR1 is SNHLY and CDR2 FYNNEI. With 0 bases clipped from V and 6 bases from J, the junction kept 0 bases outside the gene matches. The CDR3 bases are TGTGCCAGCAGTGAAGCGACAGGGGGCGAGCAGTACTTC. As protein: CASSEATGGEQYF.

The gene calls are TRBV19 and TRBJ1-1; tentative D call: TRBD1 (5 bases). The CDR3 runs 14 residues. Germline CDR1 and CDR2: LNHDA and SQIVND (reference sequence). The V and J ends lost 8 bases and 2 bases respectively, with 15 bases between them. The CDR3 loop is CASQKGHSNTEAFF. CDR3 DNA sequence: TGTGCCAGTCAGAAGGGGCACTCTAACACTGAAGCTTTCTTT. Complete variable domain (other parts from reference TRBV19 and TRBJ1-1): DGGITQSPKYLFRKEGQNVTLSCEQNLNHDAMYWYRQDPGQGLRLIYYSQIVNDFQKGDIAEGYSVSREKKESFPLTVTSAQKNPTAFYLCASQKGHSNTEAFFGQGTRLTVV.

V is TRBV7-2 and J is TRBJ1-1; a weak D match, TRBD1 (6 bases). Germline loops: CDR1 SGHTA, CDR2 FQGNSA. V dropped 5 bases and J dropped 1 base, with 17 bases sitting between them. The length of the CDR3 is 16 residues. CDR3 amino acids: CASSADRPGKNTEAFF. CDR3 nucleotides: TGTGCCAGCAGCGCTGACAGGCCCGGGAAGAACACTGAAGCTTTCTTT. Supplemented by reference TRBV7-2 and TRBJ1-1, the full variable domain reads GAGVSQSPSNKVTEKGKDVELRCDPISGHTALYWYRQSLGQGLEFLIYFQGNSAPDKSGLPSDRFSAERTGGSVSTLTIQRTQQEDSAVYLCASSADRPGKNTEAFFGQGTRLTVV.

This clone has just one count. This chain joins TRBV6-2 or TRBV6-3 and TRBJ2-7; D not resolved. This CDR3 is built from 16 residues. Deletions cut 5 bases from V and 4 bases from J, with 21 bases between. Germline V CDR1 and CDR2: MNHEY, SVGEGT. The CDR3 DNA reads as TGTGCCAGCAGTAACGACCCGGACCCGGATGATTACGAGCAGTACTTC. Translating it yields CASSNDPDPDDYEQYF.

V gene TRBV4-3 combines with J gene TRBJ1-1; 7 nucleotides align to TRBD1. V shed 2 bases, J shed 4 bases, and the junction held 10 bases outside the gene matches. Germline V gives CDR1 LGHNA, CDR2 YSLEER. The CDR3 loop spans 16 amino acids. The CDR3 DNA follows: TGCGCCAGCAGCCAAAAGGGCCCAGGGGGAGGCACTGAAGCTTTCTTT. Amino acid sequence: CASSQKGPGGGTEAFF.

This clone was detected once. This chain joins TRBV7-2 and TRBJ2-7; D perhaps matches TRBD1 (6 bases). Germline values: CDR1 SGHTA, CDR2 FQGNSA. This CDR3 has 13 residues. Between the trimmed V and J ends, which lost 3 bases and 3 bases, there was a span of 9 bases. CDR3 protein: CASSLGHLYEQYF. The CDR3 DNA sequence: TGTGCCAGCAGCTTGGGACACCTCTACGAGCAGTACTTC.

This chain uses TRBV18 with TRBJ2-1; the match to TRBD1 covers 9 bases. The CDR3 has 16 residues. The germline gives CDR1 KGHSH, CDR2 LQKENI. J lost 6 bases, V lost 3 bases, and 9 bases had no gene match. The DNA for the CDR3 is TGTGCCAGCTCACCTCAGATGGGACAGGGCGGCAATGAGCAGTTCTTC. Amino acids: CASSPQMGQGGNEQFF.

This rearrangement joins TRBV15 to TRBJ2-2; unclear D gene. This CDR3 is 14 amino acids long. V was pared by 4 bases and J by 0 bases, with 6 bases between. Germline V lookup: CDR1 LNHNV, CDR2 YYDKDF (reference sequence). The CDR3 reads CATSIDSNTGELFF. CDR3 nucleotide sequence: TGTGCCACCAGCATAGACTCGAACACCGGGGAGCTGTTTTTT.

This chain links TRBV21-1 with TRBJ2-2; the table assigns TRBD2, which was not confirmed against the DNA. TRBV21-1 represents a pseudogene. This CDR3 has 17 amino acids. The CDR3 DNA reads TGTGCCAGCATCAATCCGACTAGCGGGGGGGACACCGGGGAGCTGTTTTTT. Its protein product is CASINPTSGGDTGELFF.

The V gene is TRBV30, the J gene TRBJ2-7, with 7 bases matching TRBD1. V lost 4 bases and J lost 6; bases outside the gene matches: 6. CDR3 size: 12 residues. Per the germline V gene, CDR1 is GTSNPN and CDR2 is SVGIG (reference sequence). CDR3 sequence (DNA): TGTGCCTGGAAGGGGACAGAGGCCGAGCAGTACTTC. Translated: CAWKGTEAEQYF.

This clone was seen only once. CDR3 in amino acids: CASSRGQGKTYEQYF. The CDR3 DNA sequence: TGTGCCAGCAGTCGAGGACAGGGAAAGACCTACGAGCAGTACTTC. The V and J genes are TRBV3-1 (or the pseudogene TRBV3-2) and TRBJ2-7, with 8 bases matching TRBD1. V shed 6 bases, J shed 2 bases, and the junction held 9 bases outside the gene matches. Germline V gene data show CDR1 as LGHDT and CDR2 as YNNKEL (reference sequence). The CDR3 has 15 residues.

The chain has TRBV4-3 and TRBJ1-5, with unresolved D. CDR3 length: 13 amino acids. V was shortened by 0 bases and J by 7 bases, with 7 bases between the two germline ends. Per germline, CDR1 LGHNA and CDR2 YSLEER. The CDR3, as DNA: TGCGCCAGCAGCCAAGATGAAAGGCAGCCCCAGCATTTT. This codes for CASSQDERQPQHF.

The chain uses TRBV11-2 and TRBJ1-3, with D perhaps TRBD1 (6 bases). V was pared by 5 bases and J by 6 bases, with 8 bases between. The length of the CDR3 is 12 residues. Per the germline V gene, CDR1 is SGHAT and CDR2 is FQNNGV. The CDR3 DNA sequence: TGTGCCAGCAGCCCGGGGGCAAACACCATATATTTT. As protein: CASSPGANTIYF.

The chain recombines TRBV18 with TRBJ2-2; 7 bases fit TRBD2. V lost 6 bases, J lost 5 bases, and 6 bases stayed unmatched. The CDR3 is 14 residues long. CDR1 and CDR2 (germline): KGHSH, LQKENI. The CDR3 loop is CASSRGTTTGELFF. DNA of the CDR3: TGTGCCAGCTCCCGAGGGACTACGACCGGGGAGCTGTTTTTT.